The TCR beta chain under discussion was sequenced for a study of T cell changes during pregnancy in multiple sclerosis. This table comes from immunoSEQ multiplex PCR, and its TCRdb copy is limited to in-frame clones, with some not included. The data hold tens of thousands of clones, with 89% observed a single time. V gave up 2 bases and J gave up 8 bases; unmatched junction bases: 9. Looked up from germline, CDR1 is SGHRS and CDR2 is YFSETQ. The CDR3 extends over 15 amino acids. The TCR was taken from a female donor with multiple sclerosis, enrolled in a pregnancy study. The material sequenced was CD4+ T cells from peripheral blood mononuclear cells, taken in the first trimester of pregnancy. The chain recombines TRBV5-1 with TRBJ2-1; 8 positions match TRBD2. The CDR3 region is CASSLLTSVRDEQFF. The DNA for the CDR3 is TGCGCCAGCAGCTTATTGACTAGCGTCAGGGATGAGCAGTTCTTC.